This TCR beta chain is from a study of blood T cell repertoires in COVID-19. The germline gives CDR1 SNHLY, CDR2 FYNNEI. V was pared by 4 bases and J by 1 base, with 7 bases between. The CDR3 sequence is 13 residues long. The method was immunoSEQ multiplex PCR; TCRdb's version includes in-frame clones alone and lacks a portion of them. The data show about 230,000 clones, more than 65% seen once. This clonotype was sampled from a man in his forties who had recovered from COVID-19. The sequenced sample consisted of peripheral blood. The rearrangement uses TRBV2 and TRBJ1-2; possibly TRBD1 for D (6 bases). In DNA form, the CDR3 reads TGTGCCAGCAGTGTGGACAGTAACTATGGCTACACCTTC. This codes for CASSVDSNYGYTF.